This T cell receptor (beta chain) comes out of a study of CD8+ T cells in alopecia areata. Study results and limitations: Uncertainty about whether baseline CD8+ expansion is linked to response remains, with one nonresponder.

The treatment here: oral pan-JAK inhibitor, 5-10 mg twice daily. Peripheral blood and lesional scalp punch biopsies were taken from alopecia areata patients. RNA extraction was followed by reverse transcription into cDNA, which acted as the sequencing template. Clones were read by immunoSEQ multiplex PCR, and TCRdb kept only the in-frame ones, dropping some. Of about 200,000 clones detected, roughly two fifths appear once; the ten largest clones hold 0.48%. This clone appeared a few times. Its cognate antigen is unknown. The germline V gene has CDR1 SEHNR and CDR2 FQNEAQ (reference sequence). This CDR3 spans 16 amino acids. V gave up 0 bases and J gave up 3 bases; unmatched junction bases: 4.

This receptor was identified in a human donor with alopecia areata. Sequencing used CD4+ T cells sorted from blood, obtained at roughly week 30, from a patient treated with tofacitinib. The V call is TRBV7-9, the J call TRBJ2-2; 7 nucleotides match TRBD1. CDR3 nucleotide sequence: TGTGCCAGCAGCTTAGCCGGGACAGCTCACACCGGGGAGCTGTTTTTT. It yields the protein CASSLAGTAHTGELFF.